The sequence of this TCR beta chain was determined in a study of blood T cell repertoires in COVID-19. About the study: T cells, B-cell-depleted T cells, or PBMCs provided the cDNA or gDNA that served as material.

Germline V lookup: CDR1 LGHDT, CDR2 YNNKEL (reference sequence). The V end lost 4 bases, the J end lost 4 bases, and 13 bases lay between the germline ends. This CDR3 has 14 amino acids. Using immunoSEQ multiplex PCR, the repertoire was profiled, and TCRdb retains in-frame clones only, with some absent. The table records fewer than 500,000 clones, nearly 90% of them present only once. Recruits, aged about 18 to 90 years, lived in 25 or so US areas. Assignment of participants to cohorts was predicated upon participant-reported clinical history. This rearrangement joins TRBV3-1 (or the pseudogene TRBV3-2) to TRBJ1-1; a possible D gene is TRBD1 (5 bases). The sample was PBMCs or T cells enriched from blood (not recorded which). The origin of this receptor is a woman between 18 and 29 years old with acute COVID-19. For the CDR3, the DNA is TGTGCCAGCAGCCCCTTCGGGGGAGGCACTGAAGCTTTCTTT. Its protein product is CASSPFGGGTEAFF.